The 14 T cell receptor beta chains presented below share a single source sample, sequenced in a study of human T cells and chemical hapten exposure. TCRdb processed the RACE reads anew with MiXCR; each CDR3 protein has one entry. Here the sample spans tens of thousands of distinct CDR3 sequences, more than 10% being singletons. The time point denotes: patch test 3, about 24 weeks after DPC sensitization. The treatment is: therapeutic diphenylcyclopropenone sensitization with weekly scalp DPC. Sequencing was performed on whole blood, taken in connection with sensitization to the hapten diphenylcyclopropenone (DPC). The receptors were gathered from a woman in her forties or fifties with alopecia areata. Some clones in this sample may be carry-over from other donors' samples.

The chain links TRBV28 to TRBJ2-7, with 9 bases that match TRBD2. Losses at the gene ends were 6 bases for V and 6 bases for J; bases not matched to a gene: 15. Germline CDR1 reads MDHEN; CDR2 reads SYDVKM. This CDR3 spans 16 amino acids. CDR3 protein: CASSKPRSGRRSEQYF. The DNA of the CDR3 is TGTGCCAGCAGCAAACCCCGAAGCGGGAGGAGGTCCGAGCAGTACTTC.

The chain combines TRBV9 with TRBJ1-3; D call uncertain. V shed 3 bases and J shed 1 base, with 11 bases lying between them. Germline lookup yields CDR1 SGDLS and CDR2 YYNGEE. The CDR3 is 15 amino acids. The CDR3 nucleotides read TGTGCCAGCAGCGCCACCCCCGGGTCTGGAAACACCATATATTTT. It codes for CASSATPGSGNTIYF.

The table lists this clonotype with a few counts. This chain uses TRBV29-1 with TRBJ2-6, with D uncertain. CDR3 size: 14 residues. The germline CDR1 and CDR2 sequences are SQVTM and ANQGSEA. The V end was cut by 3 bases, the J end by 2 bases, with 8 bases between. As DNA, the CDR3 is TGCAGCGTTGAGGAGTTTGCTGGGGCCAACGTCCTGACTTTC. Its protein is CSVEEFAGANVLTF.

This clonotype was seen only a few times. The chain couples TRBV7-2 to TRBJ2-7, with D perhaps matching TRBD2 (6 bases). CDR1 is SGHTA, CDR2 FQGNSA, per germline. V was cut by 0 bases and J by 2 bases, with 17 bases left in between. The CDR3 runs 17 residues. The CDR3 bases are TGTGCCAGCAGCTTAGCGTGGGAGCGGGTGCTAACCTACGAGCAGTACTTC. As protein: CASSLAWERVLTYEQYF.

The table lists this clonotype with many counts. V usage is TRBV6-6 and J usage is TRBJ2-7; no definite D call. The CDR3 runs 11 residues. The germline V gene encodes CDR1 MNHNY and CDR2 SVGAGI (reference sequence). Deletions cut 6 bases from V and 4 bases from J, with 7 bases between. CDR3 protein: CASSDKYEQYF. CDR3 sequence (DNA): TGTGCCAGCAGCGACAAGTACGAGCAGTACTTC.

This clonotype was counted a few times. The CDR3: CASSFEGTGYNEQFF. CDR3 nucleotides: TGTGCCAGCAGCTTCGAGGGGACAGGTTACAATGAGCAGTTCTTC. The chain uses TRBV7-2 and TRBJ2-1, with 8 nucleotides matching TRBD1. The CDR3 totals 15 residues. The V segment lost 3 bases and the J segment 4 bases; nucleotides outside the gene matches: 5. Germline CDR1 SGHTA, CDR2 FQGNSA.

This clonotype was recorded many times. This chain joins TRBV6-1 and TRBJ2-1; 12 bases fit TRBD2. This CDR3 is 14 amino acids long. V shed 9 bases, J shed 4 bases, and the junction held 4 bases outside the gene matches. Germline-derived CDR1 and CDR2 are MNHNS and SASEGT. This CDR3 reads CASWTSGKYNEQFF. CDR3 DNA: TGTGCCAGTTGGACTAGCGGGAAGTACAATGAGCAGTTCTTC.

This clonotype is a singleton in its sample. A much larger clone differs from this one at a single base, so this may be a read error. Here the CDR3 DNA reads TGTGCCGGCAGCTTAGCTGGTGGGCTAGCGGGGGCCTACGAGCAGTACTTC. It yields the protein CAGSLAGGLAGAYEQYF. This rearrangement joins TRBV11-1 to TRBJ2-7, with 10 nucleotides matching TRBD2. CDR3 length equals 17 residues. Germline values: CDR1 SGHAT, CDR2 FQDESV (reference sequence).

The CDR3 nucleotides read TGCAGTGCTAGAGATCCCCAACTAGCGTACGAGCAGTACTTC. Translated: CSARDPQLAYEQYF. The chain combines TRBV20-1 with TRBJ2-7, with 7 bases that match TRBD2. Germline CDR1 reads DFQATT; CDR2 reads SNEGSKA (reference sequence). The CDR3 spans 14 residues. After removal of 0 bases from V and 4 bases from J, the junction contained 6 bases not matched to a gene.

This clonotype was recorded many times. The CDR3 coding sequence is TGTGCCAGCAGCCCCGTAGCGGGAGGGAGCACAGATACGCAGTATTTT. It is translated as CASSPVAGGSTDTQYF. The chain links TRBV14 to TRBJ2-3; 11 nucleotides match TRBD2. V dropped 4 bases and J dropped 0; count of bases not matched to a gene: 3. This CDR3 is 16 amino acids long. Germline V gene lookup returns CDR1 SGHDN and CDR2 FVKESK.

In nucleotides, the CDR3 is TGTGCCAGTAGCCCCATCAGGGGAAGCGGGAGTGAGACCCAGTACTTC. Translation gives CASSPIRGSGSETQYF. The chain couples TRBV19 to TRBJ2-5, with TRBD2 identical over 8 bases. V shed 6 bases and J 5 bases; nucleotides not matched to a gene: 14. The germline V gene has CDR1 LNHDA and CDR2 SQIVND (reference sequence). The length of the CDR3 is 16 residues. Looking up the rest from reference TRBV19 and TRBJ2-5 gives the full variable domain: DGGITQSPKYLFRKEGQNVTLSCEQNLNHDAMYWYRQDPGQGLRLIYYSQIVNDFQKGDIAEGYSVSREKKESFPLTVTSAQKNPTAFYLCASSPIRGSGSETQYFGPGTRLLVL.

This chain joins TRBV12-3 or TRBV12-4 and TRBJ2-5; 10 bases fit TRBD1. The CDR3 has 15 residues. With V trimmed by 6 bases and J by 5 bases, 9 bases remained unmatched. CDR3 in amino acids: CASRSMTGGAETQYF. The CDR3 coding sequence is TGTGCCAGCAGGTCCATGACAGGGGGCGCGGAGACCCAGTACTTC.

CDR3 DNA: TGCAGCGTTGTTAAGGTGGGCCGGCGTTATGAGGGCGAGCAGTACTTC. Amino acid sequence: CSVVKVGRRYEGEQYF. The chain links TRBV29-1 to TRBJ2-7; weak D call: TRBD2 (5 bases). V lost 4 bases and J lost 6, with 25 bases in between. The CDR3 has 16 residues. The germline gives CDR1 SQVTM, CDR2 ANQGSEA.

This clonotype was detected only a few times. This sequence joins TRBV20-1 and TRBJ2-7; a possible D gene is TRBD1 (6 bases). Trimming left V 0 bases short and J 2 bases short, with 11 bases between. This CDR3 has 14 amino acids. Per the germline V gene, CDR1 is DFQATT and CDR2 is SNEGSKA (reference sequence). The CDR3 nucleotides are TGCAGTGCTAGAGAAGGGACAAAGACCTACGAGCAGTACTTC. Amino acid sequence: CSAREGTKTYEQYF.